This T cell receptor beta chain was recorded in a study of T cell repertoires in cytomegalovirus infection. Whole-study context: The public TCR beta signatures pointed to both CMV infection and matching HLA type. Study observations and caveats: Clonotype analysis showed dominance of the ex vivo response by HLA-C-restricted CMV-specific TCR beta clonotypes. Totalled public TCR beta family frequency picked out people who carried CMV plus the relevant HLA.

There are 15 residues in the CDR3. Deletions cut 0 bases from V and 7 bases from J, with 15 bases between. CDR1 is MNHEY and CDR2 is SMNVEV in the germline V gene (reference sequence). TCRdb fed the reads into MiXCR, producing one record per CDR3 protein. The table has hundreds of thousands of distinct CDR3 sequences, around a third seen once; the top ten hold roughly 12%. About this clonotype: Its antigen is as yet unknown.

The sequencing used cultured CD8+ T cells from PBMCs, collected from culture after CMV antigen stimulation. The V gene is TRBV27, the J gene TRBJ1-1; D unclear. The receptor's source is a human donor in good health (CMV status not recorded). Some clones in this sample may be carry-over from other donors' samples. DNA of the CDR3: TGTGCCAGCAGTTTATCCCCTGCCAGTATCTTTGAAGCTTTCTTT. It specifies CASSLSPASIFEAFF.